Below are 11 T cell receptor beta chains sequenced from a single sample in a study of CD8 T cells in ankylosing spondylitis. TCRdb processed the 5' RACE reads anew with MiXCR; each CDR3 protein has one entry. The sample carries around 230,000 distinct CDR3 sequences, roughly 8.2% recorded once. Sequencing was done on a sample of blood, either unsorted or a sorted T cell fraction (not recorded which). These receptors originate from a female donor with ankylosing spondylitis or in good health (not recorded which).

This clonotype was observed many times. This sequence joins TRBV18 and TRBJ2-1; TRBD1 might be the D (6 bases). This CDR3 has 15 amino acids. Germline CDR1 is KGHSH and CDR2 is LQKENI. Trimming cost V 0 bases and J 3 bases, with 9 bases left between them. This CDR3 reads CASSPPQGFYNEQFF. Written as DNA, the CDR3 is TGTGCCAGCTCACCACCCCAGGGGTTCTACAATGAGCAGTTCTTC. Full variable domain (remainder filled in from reference TRBV18 and TRBJ2-1): NAGVMQNPRHLVRRRGQEARLRCSPMKGHSHVYWYRQLPEEGLKFMVYLQKENIIDESGMPKERFSAEFPKEGPSILRIQQVVRGDSAAYFCASSPPQGFYNEQFFGPGTRLTVL.

This clonotype was detected once. A much larger clone differs by one base, so this may be a read error. The chain joins TRBV3-1 to TRBJ2-7; no definite D call. CDR3 length: 14 residues. V shed 0 bases and J shed 5 bases, with 11 bases lying between them. Germline-derived CDR1 and CDR2 are LGHDT and YNNKEL (reference sequence). Written as DNA, the CDR3 is TGTGCCAGCAGCCAAGATCGGGCTAGGAACGAGCAGTACTTC. Translated, it gives CASSQDRARNEQYF.

The chain links TRBV6-4 to TRBJ2-7; 7 bases align to TRBD2. This CDR3 is 17 amino acids long. The ends lost 5 bases at V and 5 bases at J; junction bases unmatched: 18. Germline lookup yields CDR1 MRHNA and CDR2 SNTAGT. CDR3 bases: TGTGCCAGCAGTTACGCACTGCAGAGACTGGGGGGGAACGAGCAGTACTTC. Translated, it gives CASSYALQRLGGNEQYF.

This clonotype was seen more than once but under ten times. J is TRBJ2-1 and V is TRBV6-2 or TRBV6-3, with D unresolved. V shed 6 bases and J shed 1 base, with 13 bases lying between them. The CDR3 is made up of 15 amino acids. Germline assignment: CDR1 MNHEY and CDR2 SVGEGT. CDR3 region: CASREYRDSYNEQFF. The CDR3 coding sequence is TGTGCCAGCAGGGAATACAGAGATTCCTACAATGAGCAGTTCTTC.

The sample holds many counts of this clonotype. The chain links TRBV18 to TRBJ1-1; D gene uncertain. CDR3 length: 15 residues. V was trimmed by 3 bases and J by 1 base, leaving 12 bases between them. The germline CDR1 and CDR2 sequences are KGHSH and LQKENI. In nucleotides, the CDR3 is TGTGCCAGCTCACCGATTTCCTTCAAGAACACTGAAGCTTTCTTT. This gives the protein CASSPISFKNTEAFF.

This clonotype was seen at least ten times. The chain is built from TRBV6-5 and TRBJ2-7, with TRBD2 identical over 9 bases. Germline V gene sequence: CDR1 MNHEY, CDR2 SVGAGI. V was pared by 4 bases and J by 5 bases, with 15 bases of the junction left unmatched. The CDR3 has 17 residues. In nucleotides, the CDR3 is TGTGCCAGCAGTTTCACCCTCCCTTATAGCGGGAGTAACGAGCAGTACTTC. Amino acids: CASSFTLPYSGSNEQYF.

This clonotype was seen ten or more times. This rearrangement joins TRBV7-2 to TRBJ2-7, with 13 positions matching TRBD2. V was pared by 5 bases and J by 1 base, with 2 bases of the junction left unmatched. The germline V gene encodes CDR1 SGHTA and CDR2 FQGNSA. The CDR3 sequence is 15 residues long. This CDR3 reads CASSILAGGSYEQYF. CDR3 coding DNA: TGTGCCAGCAGCATACTAGCGGGAGGGTCCTACGAGCAGTACTTC.

This clonotype was seen at least ten times. This chain joins TRBV6-1 and TRBJ2-7, with a possible D match to TRBD1 (6 bases). The V end was cut by 6 bases, the J end by 7 bases, with 19 bases between. Germline V CDR1 and CDR2: MNHNS, SASEGT. This CDR3 is 14 amino acids long. The CDR3 DNA is TGTGCCAGCAGGGCCCAGGGGACACCTGGAGAGCAGTACTTC. It codes for CASRAQGTPGEQYF.

This clonotype was counted at least ten times. The chain combines TRBV29-1 with TRBJ2-3; 8 bases match TRBD2. V dropped 6 bases and J dropped 0; count of bases not matched to a gene: 5. This CDR3 region has 14 residues. The V gene's germline CDR1 is SQVTM and CDR2 ANQGSEA. This chain's CDR3 is CSVATSGSTDTQYF. The CDR3 DNA sequence: TGCAGCGTAGCTACTAGCGGTAGCACAGATACGCAGTATTTT.

The V gene is TRBV7-9, the J gene TRBJ1-4, with D hard to call. Trimming removed 0 bases at V and 8 bases at J, with 10 bases between. The CDR3 contains 14 residues. CDR1 and CDR2 from the germline V gene are SEHNR and FQNEAQ (reference sequence). The CDR3 nucleotides are TGTGCCAGCAGCTTAGCAGGGTTCGGGGAAAAACTGTTTTTT. Residues: CASSLAGFGEKLFF.

This clonotype was observed once. The chain employs TRBV6-2 or TRBV6-3 and TRBJ1-2; D gene unclear. Germline assignment: CDR1 MNHEY and CDR2 SVGEGT. V lost 8 bases and J 4 bases, leaving 5 bases between the germline ends. The CDR3 contains 10 residues. The CDR3 spells CASLGYGYTF. For the CDR3, the DNA is TGTGCCAGCCTGGGCTATGGCTACACCTTC.